These T cell receptor beta chains were read from a single sample in a study of technical replicates of blood from a handful of donors. Only in-frame clones appear in the TCRdb table, and some are missing; sequencing was by immunoSEQ multiplex PCR. The repertoire holds approximately 75,000 clones, with around 97% as singletons. Sequencing was performed on T cells isolated from PBMCs. The receptor source for this set is a human donor in good health. Each CDR3 is given with its conserved first and last residue. The D gene is left open where the match is weak. Where a row states a size, it is once, few, many or the class of an expanded clone; other rows omit it.

j_gene,v_gene,abundance,d_gene,CDR3aa,CDR3nt
TRBJ2-5,TRBV13,.,TRBD2,CASSPQLTLAGDHQETQYF,TGTGCCAGCAGCCCCCAGCTAACCTTAGCGGGGGACCACCAAGAGACCCAGTACTTC
TRBJ1-4,TRBV10-1,few,TRBD1,CASSFRTGEKLFF,TGCGCCAGCAGTTTCAGGACAGGGGAAAAACTGTTTTTT
TRBJ1-4,TRBV7-9,.,.,CASSFNGPDEKLFF,TGTGCCAGCAGCTTTAATGGGCCAGATGAAAAACTGTTTTTT
TRBJ2-3,TRBV9,.,TRBD2,CASSPRGGAGGDTQYF,TGTGCCAGCAGCCCTCGAGGGGGAGCGGGAGGGGATACGCAGTATTTT
TRBJ2-5,TRBV4-1,.,TRBD2,CASSPGLAGGVETQYF,TGCGCCAGCAGCCCGGGACTAGCGGGGGGAGTAGAGACCCAGTACTTC
TRBJ2-7,TRBV28,once,TRBD2,CASRGRVSGGTYEQYF,TGTGCCAGCAGGGGCCGGGTATCGGGAGGGACCTACGAGCAGTACTTC
TRBJ1-2,TRBV4-2,.,.,CASSQVVGGHGYTF,TGTGCCAGCAGCCAAGTCGTAGGAGGTCATGGCTACACCTTC
TRBJ2-7,TRBV7-9,.,.,CASRGGGRYEQYF,TGTGCCAGCAGAGGCGGGGGCCGCTACGAGCAGTACTTC
TRBJ1-1,TRBV28,.,.,CASSRQMNTEAFF,TGTGCCAGCAGTCGACAGATGAACACTGAAGCTTTCTTT
TRBJ2-3,TRBV6-5,.,TRBD2,CASRGLAGFTDTQYF,TGTGCCAGCAGGGGACTAGCGGGGTTCACAGATACGCAGTATTTT
TRBJ1-4,TRBV28,.,TRBD1,CASTPLGQAIPEKLFF,TGTGCCAGCACTCCCCTCGGACAGGCCATACCCGAAAAACTGTTTTTT
TRBJ2-6,TRBV13,.,TRBD1,CASSSLTGTGGVVTGANVLTF,TGTGCCAGCAGCTCCTTGACTGGGACAGGGGGCGTAGTTACTGGGGCCAACGTCCTGACTTTC
TRBJ1-2,TRBV6-5,.,.,CASSYGGPHGGYTF,TGTGCCAGCAGTTATGGAGGACCCCATGGCGGCTACACCTTC
TRBJ1-2,TRBV12-5,once,.,CASGLGTISRSLYGYTF,TGTGCTAGTGGTTTGGGCACCATTTCTAGGAGCCTCTATGGCTACACCTTC
TRBJ1-3,TRBV5-8,.,.,CASSPWGTSGNTIYF,TGTGCCAGCAGCCCCTGGGGGACATCCGGAAACACCATATATTTT